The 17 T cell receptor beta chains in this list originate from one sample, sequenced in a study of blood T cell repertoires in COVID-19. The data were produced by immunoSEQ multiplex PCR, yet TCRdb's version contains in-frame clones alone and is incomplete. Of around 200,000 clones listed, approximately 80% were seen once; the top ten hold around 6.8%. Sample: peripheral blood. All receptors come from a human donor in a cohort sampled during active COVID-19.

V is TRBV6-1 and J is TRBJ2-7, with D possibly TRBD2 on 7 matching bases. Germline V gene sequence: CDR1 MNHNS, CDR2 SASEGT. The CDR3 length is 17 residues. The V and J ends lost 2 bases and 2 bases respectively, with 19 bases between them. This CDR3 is CASSEPRRGPTPYEQYF. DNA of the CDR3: TGTGCCAGCAGTGAACCTCGGCGGGGGCCCACCCCCTACGAGCAGTACTTC.

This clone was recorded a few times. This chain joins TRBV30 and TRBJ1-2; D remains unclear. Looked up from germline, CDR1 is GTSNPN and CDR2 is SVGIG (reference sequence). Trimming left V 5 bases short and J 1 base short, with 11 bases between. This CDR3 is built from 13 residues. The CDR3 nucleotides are TGTGCCTGGGGGAGCCGGGGTAACTATGGCTACACCTTC. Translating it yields CAWGSRGNYGYTF.

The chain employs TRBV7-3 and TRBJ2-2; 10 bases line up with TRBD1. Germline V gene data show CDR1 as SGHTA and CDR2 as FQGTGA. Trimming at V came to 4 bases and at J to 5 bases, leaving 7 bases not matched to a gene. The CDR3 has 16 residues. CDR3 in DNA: TGTGCCAGCAGCTCAAGGGCGGGACAGGGGACCGGGGAGCTGTTTTTT. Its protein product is CASSSRAGQGTGELFF. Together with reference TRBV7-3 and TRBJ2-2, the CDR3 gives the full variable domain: GAGVSQTPSNKVTEKGKYVELRCDPISGHTALYWYRQSLGQGPEFLIYFQGTGAADDSGLPNDRFFAVRPEGSVSTLKIQRTERGDSAVYLCASSSRAGQGTGELFFGEGSRLTVL.

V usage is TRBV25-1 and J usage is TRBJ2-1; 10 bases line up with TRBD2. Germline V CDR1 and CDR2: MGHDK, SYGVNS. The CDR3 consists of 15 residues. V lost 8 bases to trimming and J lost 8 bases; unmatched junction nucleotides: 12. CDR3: CASQNPGLAIDEQFF. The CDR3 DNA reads TGTGCCAGCCAAAACCCGGGACTAGCGATCGATGAGCAGTTCTTC.

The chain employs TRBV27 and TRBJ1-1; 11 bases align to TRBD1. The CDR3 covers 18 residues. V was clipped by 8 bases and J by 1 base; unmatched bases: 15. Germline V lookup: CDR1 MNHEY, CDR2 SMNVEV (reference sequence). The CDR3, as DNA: TGTGCCAGCTGTACCCCGGGACAGGGGGTGGAGGGGAACACTGAAGCTTTCTTT. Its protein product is CASCTPGQGVEGNTEAFF.

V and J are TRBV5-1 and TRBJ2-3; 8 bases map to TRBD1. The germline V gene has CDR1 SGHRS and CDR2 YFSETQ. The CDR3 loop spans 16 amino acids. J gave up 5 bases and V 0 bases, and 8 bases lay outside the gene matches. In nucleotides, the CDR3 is TGCGCCAGCAGCTTGGTACGGCAGGGGGCGGGAGATACGCAGTATTTT. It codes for CASSLVRQGAGDTQYF.

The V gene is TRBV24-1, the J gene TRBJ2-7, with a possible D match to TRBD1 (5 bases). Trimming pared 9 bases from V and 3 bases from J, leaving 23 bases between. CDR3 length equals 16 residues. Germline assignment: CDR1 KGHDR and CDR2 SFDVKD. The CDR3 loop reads CATGTRGSVGHYEQYF. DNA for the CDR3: TGTGCCACCGGTACCCGAGGCTCCGTGGGGCACTACGAGCAGTACTTC.

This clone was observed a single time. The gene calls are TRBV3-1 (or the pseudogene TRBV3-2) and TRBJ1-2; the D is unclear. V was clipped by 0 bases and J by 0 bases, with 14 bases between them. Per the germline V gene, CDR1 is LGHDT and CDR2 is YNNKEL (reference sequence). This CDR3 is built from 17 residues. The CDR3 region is CASSQEYQYASNYGYTF. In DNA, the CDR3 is TGTGCCAGCAGCCAAGAGTATCAGTACGCTTCTAACTATGGCTACACCTTC.

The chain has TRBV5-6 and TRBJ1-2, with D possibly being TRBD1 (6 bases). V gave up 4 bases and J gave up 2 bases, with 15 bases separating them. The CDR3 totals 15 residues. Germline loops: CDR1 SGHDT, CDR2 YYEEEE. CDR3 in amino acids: CASSQVGGGNYGYTF. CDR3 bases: TGTGCCAGCAGCCAAGTAGGGGGTGGCAACTATGGCTACACCTTC.

The CDR3 region has the DNA TGCGCCAGCAGCCAAGAGCCTAGCGGGGGGACCGGGGAGCTGTTTTTT. Translating it yields CASSQEPSGGTGELFF. The chain couples TRBV4-1 to TRBJ2-2; 11 positions match TRBD2. The CDR3 is 16 amino acids. Trimming at V came to 0 bases and at J to 5 bases, leaving 2 bases not matched to a gene. Germline-derived CDR1 and CDR2 are MGHRA and YSYEKL.

CDR3 protein: CASSVDPLDRVGNTEAFF. CDR3 nucleotides: TGTGCCAGCAGCGTAGACCCCCTAGACAGGGTTGGAAACACTGAAGCTTTCTTT. This chain uses TRBV9 with TRBJ1-1, with 7 bases lining up with TRBD1. The J segment lost 2 bases and the V segment lost 0 bases, leaving 13 bases of the junction unmatched. This CDR3 has 18 residues. Germline V lookup: CDR1 SGDLS, CDR2 YYNGEE.

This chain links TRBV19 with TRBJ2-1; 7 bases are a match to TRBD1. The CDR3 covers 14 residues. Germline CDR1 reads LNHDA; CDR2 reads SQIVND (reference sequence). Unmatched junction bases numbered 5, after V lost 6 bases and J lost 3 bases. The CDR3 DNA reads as TGTGCCAGTAGAAGACAGGGTGGCTACAATGAGCAGTTCTTC. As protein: CASRRQGGYNEQFF. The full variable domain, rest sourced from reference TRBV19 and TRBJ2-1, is DGGITQSPKYLFRKEGQNVTLSCEQNLNHDAMYWYRQDPGQGLRLIYYSQIVNDFQKGDIAEGYSVSREKKESFPLTVTSAQKNPTAFYLCASRRQGGYNEQFFGPGTRLTVL.

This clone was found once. CDR3 sequence (DNA): TGCGCCAGCAGCCAAGTGAGGAGCTCTGGCGACGAGCAGTACTTC. Its protein product is CASSQVRSSGDEQYF. The chain uses TRBV4-1 and TRBJ2-7, with no clear D. This CDR3 has 15 residues. Trimming removed 1 base at V and 5 bases at J, with 15 bases between. The V gene's germline CDR1 is MGHRA and CDR2 YSYEKL.

The CDR3: CASTMGGAGTEAFF. CDR3 DNA sequence: TGTGCCAGCACCATGGGGGGGGCAGGGACTGAAGCTTTCTTT. The chain combines TRBV5-8 with TRBJ1-1; the D gene is possibly TRBD1 (6 bases). This CDR3 is built from 14 residues. In germline, CDR1 is SGHTS, CDR2 YDEGEE. Trimming took 6 bases from V and 5 from J, leaving 17 bases between them.

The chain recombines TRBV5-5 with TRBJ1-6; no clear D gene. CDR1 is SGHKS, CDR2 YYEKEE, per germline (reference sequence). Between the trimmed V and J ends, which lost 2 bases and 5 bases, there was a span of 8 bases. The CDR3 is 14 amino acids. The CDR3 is CASSLWPNNSPLHF. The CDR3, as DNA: TGTGCCAGCAGCTTATGGCCAAATAATTCACCCCTCCACTTT.

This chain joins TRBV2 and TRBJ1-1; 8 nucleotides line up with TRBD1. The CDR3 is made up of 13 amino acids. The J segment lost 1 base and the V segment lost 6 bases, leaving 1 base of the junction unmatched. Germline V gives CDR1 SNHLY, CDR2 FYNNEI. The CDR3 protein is CASRDRANTEAFF. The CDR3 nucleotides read TGTGCCAGCAGGGACAGGGCGAACACTGAAGCTTTCTTT.

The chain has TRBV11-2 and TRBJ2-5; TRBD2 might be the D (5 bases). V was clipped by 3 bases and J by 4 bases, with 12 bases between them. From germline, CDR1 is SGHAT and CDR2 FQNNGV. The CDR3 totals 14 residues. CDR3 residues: CASSLVSDGETQYF. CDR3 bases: TGTGCCAGCAGCTTGGTTAGCGACGGAGAGACCCAGTACTTC.